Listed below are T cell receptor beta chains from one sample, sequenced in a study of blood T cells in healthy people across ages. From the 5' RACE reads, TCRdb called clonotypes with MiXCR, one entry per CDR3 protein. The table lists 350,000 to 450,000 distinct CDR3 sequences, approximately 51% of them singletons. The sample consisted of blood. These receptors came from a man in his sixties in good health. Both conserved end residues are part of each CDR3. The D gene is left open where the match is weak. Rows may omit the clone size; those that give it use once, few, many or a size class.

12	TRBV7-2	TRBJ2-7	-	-	TGTGCCAGCAGCCCCAATTTCTACGAGCAGTACTTC	CASSPNFYEQYF
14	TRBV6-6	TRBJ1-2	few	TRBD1	TGTGCCAGCAGTCATACAGGGGGCGACTATGGCTACACCTTC	CASSHTGGDYGYTF
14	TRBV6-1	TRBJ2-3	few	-	TGTGCCAGCAGTGAGAGCGGAGTCACAGATACGCAGTATTTT	CASSESGVTDTQYF
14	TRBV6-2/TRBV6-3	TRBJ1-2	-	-	TGTGCCAGCAGAAAACAACTTTCTAACTATGGCTACACCTTC	CASRKQLSNYGYTF
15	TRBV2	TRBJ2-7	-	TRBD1	TGTGCCAGCAGTGGCGGGCCACAGGGGTCCTACGAGCAGTACTTC	CASSGGPQGSYEQYF
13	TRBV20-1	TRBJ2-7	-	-	TGCAGCCCTCGACTAGTTGGGTCCTGCGAGCAGTACTTC	CSPRLVGSCEQYF
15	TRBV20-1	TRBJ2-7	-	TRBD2	TGCAGTGCTAGAGATCCGACTAGCGGCTCCTACGAGCAGTACTTC	CSARDPTSGSYEQYF
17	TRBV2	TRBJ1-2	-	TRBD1	TGTGCCAGCAGTGAGGGGACAGGGGACGCGTGGAGCTATGGCTACACCTTC	CASSEGTGDAWSYGYTF
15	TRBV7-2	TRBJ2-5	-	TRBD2	TGTGCCAGCAGCCCGACTAGCGGGAGGTCCCATGAGCAGTACTTC	CASSPTSGRSHEQYF
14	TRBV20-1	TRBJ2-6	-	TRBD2	TGCAGTGCTGGCGGGGGAACTGGGGCCAACGTCCTGACTTTC	CSAGGGTGANVLTF
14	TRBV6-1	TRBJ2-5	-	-	TGTGCCAGCAGTGAAGGACAGGTCCAAGAGACCCAGTACTTC	CASSEGQVQETQYF
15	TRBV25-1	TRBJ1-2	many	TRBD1	TGTGCCAGCAGTGAGCGGCAGGGGGCCAACTATGGCTACACCTTC	CASSERQGANYGYTF
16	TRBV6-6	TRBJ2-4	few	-	TGTGCCAGCAGTGTCCGGGGGGCCACCAACACGCGGGAGCAGTACTTC	CASSVRGATNTREQYF
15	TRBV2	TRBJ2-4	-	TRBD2	TGTGCCAGCACGACTAAGGGACTAGCGGGAGAAGTGCAGTACTTC	CASTTKGLAGEVQYF
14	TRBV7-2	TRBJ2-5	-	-	TGTGCCAGCAGCCCCAGGGGGGGGCCAGAGACCCAGTACTTC	CASSPRGGPETQYF
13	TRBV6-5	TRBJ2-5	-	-	TGTGCCAGCAGTCCACCGGGCCTGAGGGAGCAGTACTTC	CASSPPGLREQYF
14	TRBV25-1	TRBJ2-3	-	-	TGTGCCAGCAGTGAATTTACCCACACAGATACGCAGTATTTT	CASSEFTHTDTQYF
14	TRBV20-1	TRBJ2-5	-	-	TGCAGTGCCCCCTCTCGCGGTCTTCGGGAGACCCAGTACTTC	CSAPSRGLRETQYF
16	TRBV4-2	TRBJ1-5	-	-	TGTGCCAGCAGCCTCTCCTTCGGGGTAAGCAATCAGCCCCAGCATTTT	CASSLSFGVSNQPQHF
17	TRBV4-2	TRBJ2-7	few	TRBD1	TGTGCCAGCAGCCAAGAGAGAAAGGGGGCGAGTTTCAACGAGCAGTACTTC	CASSQERKGASFNEQYF
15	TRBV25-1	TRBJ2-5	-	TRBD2	TGTGCCAGCAGTGAATGGGCGGGAGTCCAAGAGACCCAGTACTTC	CASSEWAGVQETQYF
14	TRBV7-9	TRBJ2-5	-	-	TGTGCCAGCAGCTTACGTAGCGGCCCCGGGACCCAGTACTTC	CASSLRSGPGTQYF
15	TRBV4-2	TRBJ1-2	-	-	TGTGCCAGCAGCCAAGATAGTGGGGGCGACTATGGCTACACCTTC	CASSQDSGGDYGYTF
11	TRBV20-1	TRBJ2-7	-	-	TGCAGTGCTATGGACAGCTACGAGCAGTACTTC	CSAMDSYEQYF
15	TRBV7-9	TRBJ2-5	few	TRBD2	TGTGGAGCACAGACTAGCGGGAGCGCGGGGGAGACCCAGTACTTC	CGAQTSGSAGETQYF